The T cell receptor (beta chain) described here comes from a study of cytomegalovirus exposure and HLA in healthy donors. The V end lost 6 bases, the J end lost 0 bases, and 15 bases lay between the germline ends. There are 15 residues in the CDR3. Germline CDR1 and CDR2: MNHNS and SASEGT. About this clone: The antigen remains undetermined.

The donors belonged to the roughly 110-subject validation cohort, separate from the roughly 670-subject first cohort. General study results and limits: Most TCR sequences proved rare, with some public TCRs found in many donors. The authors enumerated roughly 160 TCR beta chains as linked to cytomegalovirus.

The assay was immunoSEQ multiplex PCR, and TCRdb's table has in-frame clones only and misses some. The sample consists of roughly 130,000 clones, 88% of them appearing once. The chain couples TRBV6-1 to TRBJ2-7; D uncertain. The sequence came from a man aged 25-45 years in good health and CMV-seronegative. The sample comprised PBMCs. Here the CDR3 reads CASSPAGKPSYEQYF. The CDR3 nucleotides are TGTGCCAGCAGCCCCGCAGGAAAACCCTCCTACGAGCAGTACTTC.